The clone carrying this T cell receptor beta chain was counted a few times. This entry is derived from a study of blood T cells in healthy people across ages. A second PCR, run for about 7 to 11 cycles, used a sample-barcoded 5' primer plus a J-beta primer mix. All samples yielded 2.5 million or more CDR3-containing paired-end reads. TCRdb itself ran the 5' RACE reads through MiXCR, one entry per CDR3 protein. Among 750,000 to 1,000,000 distinct CDR3 sequences, about 29% were seen once, and the ten largest hold 10%. These records were also assigned to another study, of T cells of mothers and their children.

The sequenced material came from blood. The TCR originated in a woman in her forties in good health.

CDR3 protein: CASRSGQGSYNEQYF. The CDR3 DNA is TGCGCCAGCAGATCGGGACAGGGGTCCTACAATGAGCAGTACTTC. The gene calls are TRBV5-1 and TRBJ2-5, with 10 bases matching TRBD1. The V segment lost 5 bases and the J segment 11 bases; nucleotides outside the gene matches: 15. CDR3 length: 15 residues. The germline V gene encodes CDR1 SGHRS and CDR2 YFSETQ. The whole variable domain, filled in from reference TRBV5-1 and TRBJ2-5, reads KAGVTQTPRYLIKTRGQQVTLSCSPISGHRSVSWYQQTPGQGLQFLFEYFSETQRNKGNFPGRFSGRQFSNSRSEMNVSTLELGDSALYLCASRSGQGSYNEQYFGPGTRLLVL.